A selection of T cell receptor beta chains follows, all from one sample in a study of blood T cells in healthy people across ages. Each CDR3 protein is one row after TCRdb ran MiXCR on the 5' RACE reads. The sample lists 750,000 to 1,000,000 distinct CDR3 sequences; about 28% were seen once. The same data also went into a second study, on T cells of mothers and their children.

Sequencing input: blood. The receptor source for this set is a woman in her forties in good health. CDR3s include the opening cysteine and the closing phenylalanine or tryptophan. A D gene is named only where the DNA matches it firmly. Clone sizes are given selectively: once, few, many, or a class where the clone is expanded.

CDR3aa: CASSLNSRVMDNEQFF; CDR3nt: TGTGCCAGCAGCTTAAACAGCAGGGTCATGGACAATGAGCAGTTCTTC; d_gene: NA; abundance: few; j_gene: TRBJ2-1; v_gene: TRBV7-3
CDR3aa: CASSVLAGGQNEQFF; CDR3nt: TGTGCCAGCAGCGTACTAGCGGGGGGGCAGAATGAGCAGTTCTTC; d_gene: TRBD2; abundance: few; j_gene: TRBJ2-1; v_gene: TRBV9
CDR3aa: CSASITAYSNQPQHF; CDR3nt: TGCAGTGCTAGTATCACAGCCTATAGCAATCAGCCCCAGCATTTT; d_gene: NA; abundance: NA; j_gene: TRBJ1-5; v_gene: TRBV20-1
CDR3aa: CASSSGHLKEPYEQYF; CDR3nt: TGTGCCAGCAGCTCGGGACATTTAAAAGAACCCTACGAGCAGTACTTC; d_gene: NA; abundance: few; j_gene: TRBJ2-7; v_gene: TRBV7-9
CDR3aa: CASSPQTSSYNEQFF; CDR3nt: TGTGCCAGCAGCCCCCAGACTAGCTCCTACAATGAGCAGTTCTTC; d_gene: NA; abundance: many; j_gene: TRBJ2-1; v_gene: TRBV7-9
CDR3aa: CASSLATGTGGSGYTF; CDR3nt: TGTGCCAGCAGCTTGGCTACCGGGACAGGGGGCAGTGGCTACACCTTC; d_gene: TRBD1; abundance: few; j_gene: TRBJ1-2; v_gene: TRBV7-9
CDR3aa: CASSLEHTQYF; CDR3nt: TGTGCCAGCAGTTTAGAGCATACGCAGTATTTT; d_gene: NA; abundance: once; j_gene: TRBJ2-3; v_gene: TRBV6-5
CDR3aa: CASSLYLRGSYNEQFF; CDR3nt: TGTGCCAGCAGTTTATATCTTCGGGGGTCCTACAATGAGCAGTTCTTC; d_gene: NA; abundance: many; j_gene: TRBJ2-1; v_gene: TRBV27
CDR3aa: CASSGSGQGIETQYF; CDR3nt: TGCGCCAGCAGCGGATCGGGACAGGGTATAGAGACCCAGTACTTC; d_gene: TRBD1; abundance: many; j_gene: TRBJ2-5; v_gene: TRBV5-1
CDR3aa: CSAPGDRGGADTQYF; CDR3nt: TGCAGTGCTCCAGGGGACAGGGGGGGCGCAGATACGCAGTATTTT; d_gene: TRBD1; abundance: few; j_gene: TRBJ2-3; v_gene: TRBV20-1
CDR3aa: CATSEWTSGDPDTQYF; CDR3nt: TGTGCCACCAGTGAGTGGACTAGCGGGGATCCCGATACGCAGTATTTT; d_gene: TRBD2; abundance: NA; j_gene: TRBJ2-3; v_gene: TRBV24-1
CDR3aa: CASSLWVQPQHF; CDR3nt: TGTGCCAGCAGTTTATGGGTTCAGCCCCAGCATTTT; d_gene: NA; abundance: NA; j_gene: TRBJ1-5; v_gene: TRBV12-3/TRBV12-4
CDR3aa: CSAAGPYNEQFF; CDR3nt: TGCAGTGCTGCCGGGCCTTACAATGAGCAGTTCTTC; d_gene: NA; abundance: few; j_gene: TRBJ2-1; v_gene: TRBV20-1
CDR3aa: CSASPSVKNIQYF; CDR3nt: TGCAGTGCTAGCCCCAGTGTCAAAAACATTCAGTACTTC; d_gene: NA; abundance: NA; j_gene: TRBJ2-4; v_gene: TRBV20-1
CDR3aa: CSALKVNQPQHF; CDR3nt: TGCAGTGCCCTGAAAGTAAATCAGCCCCAGCATTTT; d_gene: NA; abundance: NA; j_gene: TRBJ1-5; v_gene: TRBV20-1
CDR3aa: CASAPAGPPDNEQFF; CDR3nt: TGTGCTAGTGCTCCCGCGGGACCGCCGGACAATGAGCAGTTCTTC; d_gene: NA; abundance: NA; j_gene: TRBJ2-1; v_gene: TRBV12-5
CDR3aa: CASGSSVGPARADTEAFF; CDR3nt: TGTGCCAGCGGCAGTTCAGTCGGACCGGCTAGGGCCGACACTGAAGCTTTCTTT; d_gene: NA; abundance: NA; j_gene: TRBJ1-1; v_gene: TRBV12-3/TRBV12-4
CDR3aa: CASSYGFRGVATEAFF; CDR3nt: TGTGCCAGCAGTTATGGGTTTAGGGGGGTGGCCACTGAAGCTTTCTTT; d_gene: NA; abundance: NA; j_gene: TRBJ1-1; v_gene: TRBV6-5
CDR3aa: CASSLMRVGDTEAFF; CDR3nt: TGTGCCAGCAGTTTAATGAGGGTTGGGGACACTGAAGCTTTCTTT; d_gene: NA; abundance: NA; j_gene: TRBJ1-1; v_gene: TRBV12-3/TRBV12-4
CDR3aa: CASRPAGLTDTQYF; CDR3nt: TGTGCCAGCAGACCTGCCGGCCTCACAGATACGCAGTATTTT; d_gene: NA; abundance: NA; j_gene: TRBJ2-3; v_gene: TRBV28
CDR3aa: CASSLDFRGSYEQYF; CDR3nt: TGTGCCAGCAGCTTGGATTTCAGGGGCTCCTACGAGCAGTACTTC; d_gene: NA; abundance: few; j_gene: TRBJ2-7; v_gene: TRBV5-5
CDR3aa: CSGGGRGYGYTF; CDR3nt: TGCAGTGGTGGGGGCAGGGGCTATGGCTACACCTTC; d_gene: NA; abundance: few; j_gene: TRBJ1-2; v_gene: TRBV20-1
CDR3aa: CASSLGIQGFSEAFF; CDR3nt: TGTGCCAGCAGTTTAGGTATACAGGGATTCTCTGAAGCTTTCTTT; d_gene: NA; abundance: once; j_gene: TRBJ1-1; v_gene: TRBV27
CDR3aa: CASRTGGSAIATGELFF; CDR3nt: TGTGCCAGCAGAACAGGGGGCAGCGCTATCGCAACCGGGGAGCTGTTTTTT; d_gene: TRBD1; abundance: NA; j_gene: TRBJ2-2; v_gene: TRBV2
CDR3aa: CASSETQYEQYF; CDR3nt: TGTGCCAGCAGTGAAACCCAGTACGAGCAGTACTTC; d_gene: NA; abundance: NA; j_gene: TRBJ2-7; v_gene: TRBV2
CDR3aa: CSVAEDSYEQYF; CDR3nt: TGCAGCGTTGCGGAAGATTCCTACGAGCAGTACTTC; d_gene: NA; abundance: NA; j_gene: TRBJ2-7; v_gene: TRBV29-1
CDR3aa: CASSPPGTYDYEQYF; CDR3nt: TGTGCCAGCAGTCCCCCCGGGACCTACGATTACGAGCAGTACTTC; d_gene: NA; abundance: NA; j_gene: TRBJ2-7; v_gene: TRBV6-2/TRBV6-3
CDR3aa: CASSLSTGGNTEAFF; CDR3nt: TGTGCCAGCAGTTTATCTACGGGGGGAAACACTGAAGCTTTCTTT; d_gene: NA; abundance: NA; j_gene: TRBJ1-1; v_gene: TRBV28
CDR3aa: CASSYSSSGYNQPQHF; CDR3nt: TGTGCCAGCAGTTACTCTTCATCGGGCTACAATCAGCCCCAGCATTTT; d_gene: NA; abundance: NA; j_gene: TRBJ1-5; v_gene: TRBV6-6
CDR3aa: CSARDKGVFGQPQHF; CDR3nt: TGCAGTGCTAGAGATAAGGGGGTTTTTGGTCAGCCCCAGCATTTT; d_gene: NA; abundance: few; j_gene: TRBJ1-5; v_gene: TRBV20-1
CDR3aa: CASSPGVGASLLSSGANVLTF; CDR3nt: TGTGCCAGCAGCCCCGGGGTGGGGGCCAGCCTATTGAGCTCTGGGGCCAACGTCCTGACTTTC; d_gene: NA; abundance: few; j_gene: TRBJ2-6; v_gene: TRBV2
CDR3aa: CASSPNRGLNTEAFF; CDR3nt: TGTGCCAGCAGCCCTAACAGGGGGCTGAACACTGAAGCTTTCTTT; d_gene: TRBD1; abundance: NA; j_gene: TRBJ1-1; v_gene: TRBV6-2/TRBV6-3
CDR3aa: CASGLVPGGLSYGYTF; CDR3nt: TGTGCTAGTGGTTTGGTACCAGGGGGATTATCCTATGGCTACACCTTC; d_gene: TRBD1; abundance: NA; j_gene: TRBJ1-2; v_gene: TRBV12-5